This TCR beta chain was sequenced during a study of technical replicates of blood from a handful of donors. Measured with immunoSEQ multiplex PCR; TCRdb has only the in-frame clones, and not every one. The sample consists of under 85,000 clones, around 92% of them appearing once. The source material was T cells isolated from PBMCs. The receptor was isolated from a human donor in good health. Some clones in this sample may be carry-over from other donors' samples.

The CDR3 loop reads CASSLVYGTGEDTQYF. Here the CDR3 DNA reads TGCGCCAGCAGCTTGGTATACGGGACAGGGGAAGATACGCAGTATTTT. The chain combines TRBV5-1 with TRBJ2-3, with TRBD1 identical over 10 bases. CDR1 and CDR2 (germline): SGHRS, YFSETQ. The CDR3 consists of 16 residues. V trimming: 0 bases; J trimming: 5 bases; junction bases outside the gene matches: 6.